These 9 T cell receptor beta chains were all obtained from the same sample, sequenced in a study of glioma-infiltrating T cells. Amplification of TCR alpha and beta CDR3 regions from RNA used iRepertoire nested multiplex PCR. Via MiXCR, TCRdb re-called the multiplex PCR reads, giving one row per CDR3 protein. The sample contains roughly 130,000 distinct CDR3 sequences, roughly a quarter of which appear only once. The specimen sequenced was glioma tissue, nonneoplastic brain tissue, or PBMCs (not recorded which). Receptor source: a human donor with low-grade glioma or glioblastoma, undergoing nonglioma brain surgery, or in good health (not recorded which).

Worth noting for this clonotype: A much larger clone lies a single base off, so this may be a read error. The chain uses TRBV10-3 and TRBJ2-5, with D tentatively TRBD1 or TRBD2 (5 bases each). The CDR3 is made up of 15 amino acids. Germline CDR1 ENHRY, CDR2 SYGVKD. In nucleotides, the CDR3 is TGTGCCAGCAGTCCCGGGGACGGGCAGCGTGAGGCCCAGTACTTC. This translates into CASSPGDGQREAQYF.

The rearrangement links TRBV9 to TRBJ1-3, with no clear D. This CDR3 is built from 14 residues. CDR1 is SGDLS, CDR2 YYNGEE, per germline. V was trimmed by 4 bases and J by 0 bases, leaving 8 bases between them. The CDR3 DNA follows: TGTGCCAGCAGCCCCGGACCCTCTGGAAACACCATATATTTT. Translating gives CASSPGPSGNTIYF.

This clonotype was counted many times. The V gene is TRBV14, the J gene TRBJ2-3, with D maybe TRBD1 (7 bases). Trimming took 4 bases from V and 1 from J, leaving 18 bases between them. This CDR3 region has 17 residues. The germline CDR1 and CDR2 sequences are SGHDN and FVKESK. CDR3 coding DNA: TGTGCCAGCAGCCGGCGCATAGGAGGGGGCGGCACAGATACGCAGTATTTT. Its translation: CASSRRIGGGGTDTQYF.

This chain uses TRBV7-9 with TRBJ1-3, with D maybe TRBD1 (6 bases). This CDR3 is 14 amino acids long. CDR1 SEHNR and CDR2 FQNEAQ come from the germline V gene (reference sequence). V was trimmed by 7 bases and J by 8 bases, leaving 18 bases between them. DNA of the CDR3: TGTGCCAGCACCTCCCAGGGGTCACGAGACACCATATATTTT. Translation: CASTSQGSRDTIYF.

This clonotype was found many times. The chain recombines TRBV20-1 with TRBJ2-5, with 9 bases matching TRBD2. Germline CDR1 reads DFQATT; CDR2 reads SNEGSKA (reference sequence). This CDR3 region has 15 residues. The V and J ends lost 3 bases and 5 bases, in that order; junction bases with no gene match: 10. CDR3 sequence: CSARLPRGGLETQYF. CDR3 in DNA: TGCAGTGCTAGGTTGCCGCGGGGGGGCCTGGAGACCCAGTACTTC.

Ten or more counts support this clonotype. The chain combines TRBV28 with TRBJ1-5, with D uncertain. V shed 5 bases and J shed 1 base, with 9 bases lying between them. CDR1 is MDHEN and CDR2 is SYDVKM in the germline V gene. The CDR3 length is 14 residues. The CDR3 loop is CASSTGRSNQPQHF. In nucleotides, the CDR3 is TGTGCCAGCAGTACTGGCCGCAGCAATCAGCCCCAGCATTTT.

This clonotype was picked up many times. This chain links TRBV20-1 with TRBJ2-5; weak D call: TRBD2 (6 bases). Germline values: CDR1 DFQATT, CDR2 SNEGSKA (reference sequence). The V end lost 3 bases, the J end lost 3 bases, and 11 bases lay between the germline ends. The CDR3 totals 13 residues. CDR3 protein: CSASPTRKETQYF. The CDR3 DNA follows: TGCAGTGCTAGCCCGACTAGGAAAGAGACCCAGTACTTC.

The chain couples TRBV11-3 to TRBJ2-2, with a possible D match to TRBD2 (5 bases). The CDR3 length is 11 residues. Looked up from germline, CDR1 is SGHNT and CDR2 is YENEEA. The V and J ends lost 10 bases and 6 bases respectively, with 9 bases between them. The CDR3: CATRGAGELFF. The CDR3 DNA reads as TGTGCCACCCGGGGAGCCGGGGAGCTGTTTTTT.

The chain has TRBV4-1 and TRBJ1-2, with 7 bases lining up with TRBD1. This CDR3 has 15 residues. From germline, CDR1 is MGHRA and CDR2 YSYEKL. V lost 3 bases to trimming and J lost 0 bases; unmatched junction nucleotides: 4. CDR3 sequence reads: CASSQNRGSNYGYTF. CDR3 DNA sequence: TGCGCCAGCAGCCAGAACAGGGGTTCTAACTATGGCTACACCTTC.